Here is one T cell receptor (beta chain) with its context. Its target is unknown. The same CDR3 is also encoded by other DNA sequences in this sample. Exposure to brentuximab vedotin varied, and each patient had relapsed following autologous stem cell transplantation. Sequencing used immunoSEQ multiplex PCR; TCRdb keeps in-frame clones, though not all of them. The sample yields some 63,000 clones, roughly nine tenths seen once. The sample originates from a study of PD-1 blockade in classical Hodgkin lymphoma. Study-level results: Newly diagnosed patients were reported to start with lower TCR diversity than healthy donors. Whoever responded completely had baseline diversity much like that seen in newly diagnosed patients. A significant rise in TCR diversity was seen by C4D1 for CD4+ cells but not for CD8+ cells. Nivolumab initiated under 1 year post-ASCT led to patient exclusion.

Germline loops: CDR1 MNHEY, CDR2 SVGAGI. The CDR3 is 14 amino acids. V lost 6 bases to trimming and J lost 2 bases; unmatched junction nucleotides: 1. Here the sequenced sample was peripheral blood mononuclear cells (PBMCs), taken at baseline. This TCR derives from a human donor with classical Hodgkin lymphoma. The chain joins TRBV6-5 to TRBJ1-2; 12 bases are shared with TRBD1. The CDR3 sequence: CASRGTGGNYGYTF. The CDR3 region has the DNA TGTGCCAGCAGAGGGACAGGGGGCAACTATGGCTACACCTTC.